Following are 15 T cell receptor beta chains from one sample sequenced in a study of memory CD4+ T cells and cytomegalovirus serostatus. The sort gate was single viable CD3+CD4+CD8-CD45RO+ cells for memory CD4+ T cells. Produced via immunoSEQ multiplex PCR; TCRdb's table is partial and in-frame only. Among approximately 44,000 clones, over 60% were seen once, and the ten largest hold around 1.9%. Sequencing was performed on memory CD4+ T cells from blood. All receptors derive from an adult in good health and CMV-seronegative.

This clone is labeled medium-sized. This sequence joins TRBV19 and TRBJ1-2; 7 positions agree with TRBD1. The CDR3 is 15 residues long. The J segment lost 5 bases and the V segment lost 3 bases, leaving 9 bases of the junction unmatched. Germline-derived CDR1 and CDR2 are LNHDA and SQIVND (reference sequence). In DNA, the CDR3 is TGTGCCAGTAGTATGGCAGGGGGTATCGTGTATGGCTACACCTTC. It codes for CASSMAGGIVYGYTF.

The V gene is TRBV11-3, the J gene TRBJ2-1; 8 bases are shared with TRBD2. Looked up from germline, CDR1 is SGHNT and CDR2 is YENEEA. This CDR3 spans 14 amino acids. Trimming at V came to 1 base and at J to 9 bases, leaving 5 bases not matched to a gene. CDR3 sequence: CASSLVAGPSEQFF. The CDR3 DNA reads TGTGCCAGCAGCTTAGTAGCGGGGCCGAGTGAGCAGTTCTTC. Full variable domain (remainder filled in from reference TRBV11-3 and TRBJ2-1): EAGVVQSPRYKIIEKKQPVAFWCNPISGHNTLYWYLQNLGQGPELLIRYENEEAVDDSQLPKDRFSAERLKGVDSTLKIQPAELGDSAVYLCASSLVAGPSEQFFGPGTRLTVL.

This chain links TRBV5-6 with TRBJ1-4; D remains unclear. Trimming stripped 1 base from V and 4 bases from J, with 8 bases between. This CDR3 spans 14 amino acids. Germline V gene sequence: CDR1 SGHDT, CDR2 YYEEEE. The DNA for the CDR3 is TGTGCCAGCAGCTTGAACGGGTATAATGAAAAACTGTTTTTT. Protein product: CASSLNGYNEKLFF.

This chain uses TRBV19 with TRBJ2-3; no clear D. The length of the CDR3 is 12 residues. The V end lost 4 bases, the J end lost 3 bases, and 5 bases lay between the germline ends. In germline, CDR1 is LNHDA, CDR2 SQIVND (reference sequence). CDR3 in amino acids: CASSTYTDTQYF. The CDR3 DNA follows: TGTGCCAGTAGTACATATACAGATACGCAGTATTTT.

The chain carries TRBV20-1 and TRBJ1-2; D remains ambiguous. Trimming left V 8 bases short and J 6 bases short, with 13 bases between. CDR1 and CDR2 from the germline V gene are DFQATT and SNEGSKA (reference sequence). CDR3 size: 11 residues. Here the CDR3 reads CSPNGSHGYTF. CDR3 coding DNA: TGCAGTCCAAATGGTTCGCATGGCTACACCTTC.

The chain links TRBV5-6 to TRBJ2-2; D tentatively fits TRBD1 or TRBD2 (7 bases each). This CDR3 is 15 amino acids long. Deletions cut 3 bases from V and 7 bases from J, with 16 bases between. Germline loops: CDR1 SGHDT, CDR2 YYEEEE. CDR3 sequence: CASSSQGGRGGELFF. Written as DNA, the CDR3 is TGTGCCAGCAGCTCCCAGGGGGGGCGAGGCGGGGAGCTGTTTTTT. The entire variable domain, with the rest obtained from reference TRBV5-6 and TRBJ2-2, is as follows: DAGVTQSPTHLIKTRGQQVTLRCSPKSGHDTVSWYQQALGQGPQFIFQYYEEEERQRGNFPDRFSGHQFPNYSSELNVNALLLGDSALYLCASSSQGGRGGELFFGEGSRLTVL.

This chain joins TRBV7-2 and TRBJ2-7, with 8 positions matching TRBD1. The CDR3 contains 14 residues. From germline, CDR1 is SGHTA and CDR2 FQGNSA. V dropped 2 bases and J dropped 4; count of bases not matched to a gene: 4. CDR3: CASSLTGGFYEQYF. The CDR3 DNA reads TGTGCCAGCAGCTTAACAGGGGGATTTTACGAGCAGTACTTC.

The rearrangement uses TRBV7-3 and TRBJ2-5; 14 bases align to TRBD2. The CDR3 loop spans 17 amino acids. Germline CDR1 is SGHTA and CDR2 is FQGTGA. With 2 bases clipped from V and 4 bases from J, the junction kept 6 bases outside the gene matches. The chain's CDR3 is CASSLGTSGGSGETQYF. CDR3 bases: TGTGCCAGCAGCTTAGGGACTAGCGGGGGAAGTGGAGAGACCCAGTACTTC. The whole variable domain, filled in from reference TRBV7-3 and TRBJ2-5, reads GAGVSQTPSNKVTEKGKYVELRCDPISGHTALYWYRQSLGQGPEFLIYFQGTGAADDSGLPNDRFFAVRPEGSVSTLKIQRTERGDSAVYLCASSLGTSGGSGETQYFGPGTRLLVL.

The chain uses TRBV28 and TRBJ1-1; D not certain. V lost 5 bases and J lost 1, with 20 bases in between. Per germline, CDR1 MDHEN and CDR2 SYDVKM. The CDR3 has 17 amino acids. Here the CDR3 reads CASSPGGYGVENTEAFF. The CDR3 DNA sequence: TGTGCCAGCAGTCCGGGTGGTTATGGAGTTGAGAACACTGAAGCTTTCTTT.

The V call is TRBV28, the J call TRBJ1-1; D perhaps matches TRBD1 (6 bases). With 8 bases removed from V and 4 bases from J, the gap between germline ends came to 14 bases. The CDR3 has 13 amino acids. Germline-derived CDR1 and CDR2 are MDHEN and SYDVKM. CDR3 in amino acids: CASGPIGGTEAFF. CDR3 DNA sequence: TGTGCCAGCGGACCTATAGGGGGCACTGAAGCTTTCTTT.

The V call is TRBV15, the J call TRBJ1-1; perhaps TRBD1 as D (6 bases). The CDR3 loop spans 16 amino acids. Between the trimmed V and J ends, which lost 0 bases and 6 bases, there was a span of 17 bases. Germline values: CDR1 LNHNV, CDR2 YYDKDF (reference sequence). The CDR3 nucleotides are TGTGCCACCAGCAGAGACAGGTCCAGGGGTTTACCTGAAGCTTTCTTT. Translation: CATSRDRSRGLPEAFF.

As DNA, the CDR3 is TGCGCCAGCTGGCAGACCGAGACAGGGTCCACTGAAGCTTTCTTT. Its translation: CASWQTETGSTEAFF. V is TRBV5-1 and J is TRBJ1-1, with 7 bases that match TRBD1. CDR1 is SGHRS and CDR2 is YFSETQ in the germline V gene. V was pared by 7 bases and J by 4 bases, with 13 bases of the junction left unmatched. The CDR3 runs to 15 residues.

In its sample, this clone was seen a few times. The chain carries TRBV7-3 and TRBJ2-1; D is ambiguous. V was cut by 6 bases and J by 0 bases, with 12 bases left in between. Germline V gives CDR1 SGHTA, CDR2 FQGTGA. This CDR3 comprises 15 residues. The CDR3 DNA sequence: TGTGCCAGCAGTCCGAGCCGTAGCTCCTACAATGAGCAGTTCTTC. This sequence encodes CASSPSRSSYNEQFF.

Only a few counts were recorded for this clone. The chain carries TRBV18 and TRBJ2-1, with a tentative D call TRBD2 (6 bases). The germline V and J ends were trimmed by 1 base and 4 bases, with 11 bases remaining between them. This CDR3 comprises 15 residues. Germline loops: CDR1 KGHSH, CDR2 LQKENI. Here the CDR3 reads CASSPRGTEYNEQFF. In DNA form, the CDR3 reads TGTGCCAGCTCACCACGCGGGACGGAGTACAATGAGCAGTTCTTC.

This chain uses TRBV11-1 with TRBJ1-1, with 10 positions matching TRBD1. Per germline, CDR1 SGHAT and CDR2 FQDESV (reference sequence). The V segment lost 5 bases and the J segment 12 bases; nucleotides outside the gene matches: 9. This CDR3 has 13 residues. The CDR3, as DNA: TGTGCCAGCAGCCCGGGACAGGGGCTTCGAACTTTCTTT. Translation: CASSPGQGLRTFF.